This T cell receptor beta chain was captured in a study of CD8 T cells in Susac syndrome. The RNA, about 0.45 to 1 ug, was put through reverse transcription using random hexamers. Multiplex immunoSEQ PCR targeted 54 Vbeta and 13 Jbeta TCR beta segments. A single record per CDR3 protein comes from TCRdb applying MiXCR to the immunoSEQ multiplex PCR reads. The sample comprises roughly 200,000 distinct CDR3 sequences, about 95% of which are singletons, and 0.16% rests with the top ten. V lost 0 bases to trimming and J lost 3 bases; unmatched junction nucleotides: 7. The CDR3 is made up of 17 amino acids. Germline V gene lookup returns CDR1 SGHVS and CDR2 FQNEAQ.

Sample: CD8+ T cells from PBMCs. This clonotype was sampled from a human donor with multiple sclerosis. The chain recombines TRBV7-8 with TRBJ2-1; TRBD2 matches 8 bases. The CDR3 here is CASSLAAAGAGYNEQFF. Written as DNA, the CDR3 is TGTGCCAGCAGCTTAGCCGCAGCGGGAGCCGGCTACAATGAGCAGTTCTTC. The full variable domain, its missing parts supplied by reference TRBV7-8 and TRBJ2-1, is GAGVSQSPRYKVAKRGQDVALRCDPISGHVSLFWYQQALGQGPEFLTYFQNEAQLDKSGLPSDRFFAERPEGSVSTLKIQRTQQEDSAVYLCASSLAAAGAGYNEQFFGPGTRLTVL.